Presented here are 17 T cell receptor beta chains from one specimen sequenced in a study of T cell clusters in autoimmune cytopenias. One tube held mixed TRB-A and TRB-B primer pools for touch-down PCR. TCRdb processed the multiplex PCR reads again and assigns one entry to each CDR3 protein, with no DNA. The repertoire table contains 12,000 or so distinct CDR3 sequences. Each sample's input was 200 to 250 ng genomic DNA, 35,000 to 40,000 genome equivalents. The sample was peripheral blood. The receptors come from a human donor with an autoimmune cytopenia or autoimmune hepatitis (not recorded which).

CDR3 region: CASSPRPGGRAEQFF. The J gene is TRBJ2-1, the V gene TRBV13; TCRdb proposes TRBD1, but this gene call is untestable without DNA. The V gene's germline CDR1 is PRHDT and CDR2 FYEKMQ (reference sequence). CDR3 length: 15 residues.

The CDR3 is CASSSWTSGSPYEQYF. The chain links TRBV6-6 to TRBJ2-7; the D call of TRBD2 rests on TCRdb alone, since no DNA is present to check it. Germline V gives CDR1 MNHNY, CDR2 SVGAGI (reference sequence). This CDR3 contains 16 residues.

The chain recombines TRBV7-9 with TRBJ1-2; TCRdb's assignment of TRBD1 cannot be checked, as there is no DNA. The CDR3 length is 13 residues. The germline gives CDR1 SEHNR, CDR2 FQNEAQ (reference sequence). The CDR3 loop reads CASSNTGAGGYTF.

The chain carries TRBV7-2 and TRBJ2-3. The germline V gene has CDR1 SGHTA and CDR2 FQGNSA. The CDR3 runs to 11 residues. This CDR3 is CASRTADTQYF.

V usage is TRBV7-9 and J usage is TRBJ2-5; the D call from TCRdb, TRBD1, cannot be confirmed without DNA. The CDR3 contains 15 residues. Germline V gives CDR1 SEHNR, CDR2 FQNEAQ (reference sequence). This CDR3 reads CASRRSGQPQETQYF.

The chain employs TRBV5-1 and TRBJ1-6; TCRdb's D gene call, TRBD1, goes unchecked for lack of DNA. The CDR3 totals 15 residues. From germline, CDR1 is SGHRS and CDR2 YFSETQ. The CDR3 spells CASSLVGGENSPLHF. Looking up the rest from reference TRBV5-1 and TRBJ1-6 gives the full variable domain: KAGVTQTPRYLIKTRGQQVTLSCSPISGHRSVSWYQQTPGQGLQFLFEYFSETQRNKGNFPGRFSGRQFSNSRSEMNVSTLELGDSALYLCASSLVGGENSPLHFGNGTRLTVT.

The chain carries TRBV6-2 or TRBV6-3 and TRBJ2-2; as DNA is missing, the TRBD2 call by TCRdb cannot be tested. This CDR3 comprises 13 residues. Germline CDR1 and CDR2: MNHEY and SVGEGT. The CDR3 protein is CASSPLPLGELFF.

This clonotype counts as medium-sized by frequency. This chain joins TRBV27 and TRBJ2-2; TCRdb's D call of TRBD1 is untestable without DNA. The length of the CDR3 is 19 residues. Germline loops: CDR1 MNHEY, CDR2 SMNVEV (reference sequence). The CDR3 spells CASSHSPNVVATNTGELFF.

The V call is TRBV7-6, the J call TRBJ2-2; the D call of TRBD1 rests on TCRdb alone, since no DNA is present to check it. CDR1 SGHVS and CDR2 FNYEAQ come from the germline V gene. CDR3 size: 15 residues. The CDR3 loop reads CASSPGQGAGGELFF.

This chain connects TRBV6-1 to TRBJ2-4; TCRdb calls TRBD1, which cannot be checked without DNA. This CDR3 is built from 14 residues. From germline, CDR1 is MNHNS and CDR2 SASEGT. The CDR3 region is CASSFPGGGNIQYF.

The chain has TRBV14 and TRBJ2-3; checking the TCRdb D call of TRBD1 is not possible without DNA. The CDR3 has 15 residues. Looked up from germline, CDR1 is SGHDN and CDR2 is FVKESK. The CDR3 here is CASSHSGGGTDTQYF.

This clonotype is called medium-sized based on its frequency. The chain combines TRBV18 with TRBJ2-3; TCRdb calls TRBD1, which cannot be checked without DNA. In germline, CDR1 is KGHSH, CDR2 LQKENI. The CDR3 spans 15 residues. CDR3 region: CASSTGQGSTDTQYF.

This chain uses TRBV5-4 with TRBJ2-3; there is no DNA to check the TCRdb D call of TRBD2. The CDR3 is 17 amino acids. Germline V CDR1 and CDR2: SGHNT, YYREEE (reference sequence). The CDR3 here is CASSPRTSGRAVDTQYF.

The V gene is TRBV5-4, the J gene TRBJ1-2; lacking DNA, the TRBD1 call made by TCRdb goes unchecked. Germline V gene sequence: CDR1 SGHNT, CDR2 YYREEE (reference sequence). The CDR3 consists of 15 residues. CDR3 sequence reads: CASSSYGTGDRGYTF.

V gene TRBV5-4 combines with J gene TRBJ2-2. Germline-derived CDR1 and CDR2 are SGHNT and YYREEE (reference sequence). CDR3 length: 12 residues. CDR3 residues: CASSFWGGELFF. Supplemented by reference TRBV5-4 and TRBJ2-2, the full variable domain reads ETGVTQSPTHLIKTRGQQVTLRCSSQSGHNTVSWYQQALGQGPQFIFQYYREEENGRGNFPPRFSGLQFPNYSSELNVNALELDDSALYLCASSFWGGELFFGEGSRLTVL.

This rearrangement joins TRBV12-3 or TRBV12-4 to TRBJ1-5; checking the TCRdb D call of TRBD1 is not possible without DNA. The CDR3 runs to 20 residues. This CDR3 reads CASSLRPLLQGRYSNQPQHF.

This chain joins TRBV7-2 and TRBJ2-2. Germline loops: CDR1 SGHTA, CDR2 FQGNSA. The CDR3 length is 15 residues. The CDR3 spells CASSLEGYFTGELFF.